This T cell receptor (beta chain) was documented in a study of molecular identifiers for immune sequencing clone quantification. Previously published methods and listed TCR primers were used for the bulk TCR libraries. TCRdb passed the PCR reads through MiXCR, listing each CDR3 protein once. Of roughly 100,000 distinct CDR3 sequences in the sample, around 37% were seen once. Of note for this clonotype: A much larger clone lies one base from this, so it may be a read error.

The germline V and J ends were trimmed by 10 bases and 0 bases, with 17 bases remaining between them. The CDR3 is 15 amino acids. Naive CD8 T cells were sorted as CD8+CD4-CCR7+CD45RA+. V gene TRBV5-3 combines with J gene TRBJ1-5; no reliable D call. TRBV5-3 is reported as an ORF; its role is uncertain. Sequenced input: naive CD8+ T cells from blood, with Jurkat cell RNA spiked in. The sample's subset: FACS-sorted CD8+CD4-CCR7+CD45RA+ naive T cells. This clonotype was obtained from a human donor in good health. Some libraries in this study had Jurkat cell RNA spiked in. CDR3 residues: CACSYWVSSNQPQHF. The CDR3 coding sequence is TGTGCCTGCAGCTATTGGGTATCTAGCAATCAGCCCCAGCATTTT.